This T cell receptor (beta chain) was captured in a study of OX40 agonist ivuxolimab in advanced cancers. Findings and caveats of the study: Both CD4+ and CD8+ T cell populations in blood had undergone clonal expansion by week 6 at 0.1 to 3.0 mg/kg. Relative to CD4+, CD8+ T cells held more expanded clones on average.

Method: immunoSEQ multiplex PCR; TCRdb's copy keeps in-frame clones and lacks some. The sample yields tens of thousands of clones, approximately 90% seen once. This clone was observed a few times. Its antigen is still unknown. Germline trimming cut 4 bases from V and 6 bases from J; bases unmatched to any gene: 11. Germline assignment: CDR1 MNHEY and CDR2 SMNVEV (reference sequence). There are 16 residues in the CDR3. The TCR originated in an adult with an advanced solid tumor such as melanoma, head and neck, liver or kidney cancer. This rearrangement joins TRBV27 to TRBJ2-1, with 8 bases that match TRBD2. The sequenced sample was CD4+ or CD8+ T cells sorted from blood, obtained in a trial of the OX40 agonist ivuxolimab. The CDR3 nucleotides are TGTGCCAGCAGTTATTCACTAGCGGCACAGGGCAATGAGCAGTTCTTC. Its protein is CASSYSLAAQGNEQFF.